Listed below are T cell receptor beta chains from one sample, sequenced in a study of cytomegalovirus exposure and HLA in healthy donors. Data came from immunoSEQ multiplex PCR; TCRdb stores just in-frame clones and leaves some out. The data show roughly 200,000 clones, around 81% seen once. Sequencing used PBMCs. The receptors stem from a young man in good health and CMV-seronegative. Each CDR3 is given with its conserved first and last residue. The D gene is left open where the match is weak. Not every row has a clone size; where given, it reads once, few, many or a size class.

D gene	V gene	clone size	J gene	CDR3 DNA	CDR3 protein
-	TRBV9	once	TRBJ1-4	TGTGCCAGCAGCCTACGCCCCCACCCGGGTGAAAAACTGTTTTTT	CASSLRPHPGEKLFF
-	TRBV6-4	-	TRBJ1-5	TGTGCCAGCAGTATAACAGCCGATCAGCCCCAGCATTTT	CASSITADQPQHF
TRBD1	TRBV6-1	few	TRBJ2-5	TGTGCCAGCAGCCCACCCAGGGGGCGCCGGGAGACCCAGTACTTC	CASSPPRGRRETQYF
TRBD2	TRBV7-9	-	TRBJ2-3	TGTGCCAGCAGCTTAGGAGGAGGGCCTAGCGGGCGCCCAGATACGCAGTATTTT	CASSLGGGPSGRPDTQYF
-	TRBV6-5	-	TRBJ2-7	TGTGCCAGCAGTCCCGGTAGTTACGAGCAGTACTTC	CASSPGSYEQYF
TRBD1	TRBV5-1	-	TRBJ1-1	TGCGCCAGCAGCTTAACGGGACAGACGAACACTGAAGCTTTCTTT	CASSLTGQTNTEAFF
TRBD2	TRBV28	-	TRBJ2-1	TGTGCCAGCAGTAATAGCGGGGTTAGTAATGAGCAGTTCTTC	CASSNSGVSNEQFF
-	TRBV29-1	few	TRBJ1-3	TGCAGCGGCTCAGGGTATTCTGGAAACACCATATATTTT	CSGSGYSGNTIYF
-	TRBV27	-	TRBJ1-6	TGTGCCAGCAGCCCCCTCGGGGTACCTAATTCACCCCTCCACTTT	CASSPLGVPNSPLHF
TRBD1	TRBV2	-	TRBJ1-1	TGTGCCAGCAGTGACCCGACAGGGGGCACCCGCCAGAACACTGAAGCTTTCTTT	CASSDPTGGTRQNTEAFF
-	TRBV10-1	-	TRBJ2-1	TGCGCCAGCAGTGATCCTCTAGTTGATAATGAGCAGTTCTTC	CASSDPLVDNEQFF
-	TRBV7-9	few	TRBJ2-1	TGTGCCAGCAGCTCCTGGGAGTCTCCTTTCTACAATGAGCAGTTCTTC	CASSSWESPFYNEQFF
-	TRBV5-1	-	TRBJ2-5	TGCGCCAGCAGCTTGGAGCCAGGCGTCACCGGCGAGACCCAGTACTTC	CASSLEPGVTGETQYF